This TCR beta chain emerged from a study of cytomegalovirus exposure and HLA in healthy donors. CDR1 is SGHAT and CDR2 is FQNNGV in the germline V gene. The J segment lost 0 bases and the V segment lost 6 bases, leaving 7 bases of the junction unmatched. The CDR3 length is 15 residues. A single count supports this clone. With 60 Vbeta and 13 Jbeta primers, the PCR was carried out. Assay: immunoSEQ multiplex PCR; the TCRdb copy retains only in-frame clones and omits some. Found here are under 200,000 clones, roughly 80% of them singletons; the top ten hold around 5.7%. The sample taken for sequencing was PBMCs. The V gene is TRBV11-2, the J gene TRBJ2-5; 7 bases fit TRBD1. The TCR originated in a man in his forties in good health and CMV-seronegative. This CDR3 reads CASSPERGHQETQYF. The CDR3, as DNA: TGTGCCAGCAGTCCGGAGAGGGGGCACCAAGAGACCCAGTACTTC.